This TCR beta chain is from a study of OX40 agonist ivuxolimab in advanced cancers. Background on the study: Patients were roughly 83% male with ages about 23 to 80, mean approximately 55.

Using immunoSEQ multiplex PCR, the repertoire was profiled, and TCRdb retains in-frame clones only, with some absent. The sample shows 75,000 to 100,000 clones, about 86% of them seen only once. Autoimmune disease history or systemic immunosuppression barred patients. Baseline was the first blood sampling point, followed by cycle 4 day 1 and cycle 7 day 1. Sequences were derived from CD4+ or CD8+ T cells sorted from blood, sampled in a trial of the OX40 agonist ivuxolimab. This receptor was taken from an adult with an advanced solid tumor such as melanoma, head and neck, liver or kidney cancer.

CDR3 DNA sequence: TGTGCCAGCAGTGTACTTGGGAACAGTGAGCAGTTCTTC. It codes for CASSVLGNSEQFF. V and J are TRBV9 and TRBJ2-1; the D is unclear. Germline V gene lookup returns CDR1 SGDLS and CDR2 YYNGEE. V dropped 5 bases and J dropped 9 bases, with 15 bases sitting between them. This CDR3 has 13 amino acids.